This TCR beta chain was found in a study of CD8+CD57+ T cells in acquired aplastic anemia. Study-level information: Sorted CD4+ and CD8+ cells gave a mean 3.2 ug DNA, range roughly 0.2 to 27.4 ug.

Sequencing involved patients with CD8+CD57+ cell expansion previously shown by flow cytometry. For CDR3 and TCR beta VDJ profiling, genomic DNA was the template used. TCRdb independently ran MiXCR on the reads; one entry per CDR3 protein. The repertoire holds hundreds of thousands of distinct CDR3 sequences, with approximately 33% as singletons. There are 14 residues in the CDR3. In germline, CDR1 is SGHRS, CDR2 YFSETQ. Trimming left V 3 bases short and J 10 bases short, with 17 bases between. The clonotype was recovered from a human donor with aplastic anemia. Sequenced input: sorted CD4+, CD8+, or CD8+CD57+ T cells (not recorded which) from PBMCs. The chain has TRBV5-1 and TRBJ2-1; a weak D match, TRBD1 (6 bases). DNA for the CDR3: TGCGCCAGCAGCTCGACTCAAGGAGGACAGGAGCAGTTCTTC. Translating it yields CASSSTQGGQEQFF. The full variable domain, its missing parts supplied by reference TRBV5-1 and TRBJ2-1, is KAGVTQTPRYLIKTRGQQVTLSCSPISGHRSVSWYQQTPGQGLQFLFEYFSETQRNKGNFPGRFSGRQFSNSRSEMNVSTLELGDSALYLCASSSTQGGQEQFFGPGTRLTVL.